This T cell receptor (beta chain) originates from a study of T cell responses to AZD1222 COVID-19 vaccine. Study-wide findings and caveats: Of the AZD1222 recipients, only five to seven were seropositive at baseline. Spike-specific TCR breadth and depth both grew after two AZD1222 doses. Among the donors, most were white British and more were female, and clonal diversity was possibly underestimated.

Data came from immunoSEQ multiplex PCR; TCRdb stores just in-frame clones and leaves some out. This table has under 150,000 clones, roughly 90% appearing once. Turning to this clone: Its antigen is still unknown.

This TCR was recovered from an adult in good health. The sequences come from peripheral blood, collected on day 0 of AZD1222 vaccination.

DNA of the CDR3: TGCGCCAGCAGTTGGAAGGCCGTCAATGAGCAGTTCTTC. Its translation is CASSWKAVNEQFF. The chain combines TRBV10-1 with TRBJ2-1; D unclear. Trimming took off 5 bases at V and 6 bases at J, with 11 bases between the two ends. The CDR3 totals 13 residues. From germline, CDR1 is WNHNN and CDR2 SYGVQD (reference sequence).